Shown below are 19 T cell receptor beta chains from a single sample sequenced in a study of cytotoxic CD8 clonotypes in ibrutinib-treated CLL (dated by TCRdb to the early 2020s). Libraries were made using the immunoSEQ multiplex PCR assay. Entries here come from immuneACCESS through TCRdb and include only in-frame sequences with V and J called. Some clones fail to appear in such tables; in the studies checked, an unresolved V gene covers under half of the shortfall, and the cause of the remainder is unknown. The sample table shows 100,000 to 150,000 clones, and approximately 83% are seen once. The biggest ten clones account for about 2% of the sample. The time point label, read with the paper, signifies: around 25 months on ibrutinib. The sequencing used PBMCs, collected after 24 months of ibrutinib treatment. Receptor source: a human donor with chronic lymphocytic leukemia.

The chain uses TRBV19 and TRBJ2-7; D is perhaps TRBD1 (7 bases). The germline V gene encodes CDR1 LNHDA and CDR2 SQIVND (reference sequence). The V gene lost 5 bases and the J gene lost 5 bases, with 19 bases spanning the gap. The CDR3 runs 15 residues. The CDR3 spells CASSLRGASANEQYF. The CDR3 region has the DNA TGTGCCAGTAGTCTCAGGGGGGCTTCAGCTAACGAGCAGTACTTC. Full variable domain (remainder filled in from reference TRBV19 and TRBJ2-7): DGGITQSPKYLFRKEGQNVTLSCEQNLNHDAMYWYRQDPGQGLRLIYYSQIVNDFQKGDIAEGYSVSREKKESFPLTVTSAQKNPTAFYLCASSLRGASANEQYFGPGTRLTVT.

This sequence joins TRBV11-2 and TRBJ1-1; D might be TRBD1 (5 bases). V was trimmed by 1 base and J by 7 bases, leaving 7 bases between them. The CDR3 runs to 12 residues. CDR1 is SGHAT, CDR2 FQNNGV, per germline. The CDR3 region has the DNA TGTGCCAGCAGCTTAGGGGACGTTGAAGCTTTCTTT. This encodes CASSLGDVEAFF.

The chain has TRBV19 and TRBJ2-2; D gene unclear. CDR1 LNHDA and CDR2 SQIVND come from the germline V gene (reference sequence). The CDR3 length is 13 residues. The germline V and J ends were trimmed by 3 bases and 5 bases, with 7 bases remaining between them. CDR3 DNA: TGTGCCAGTAGTATTTTTGGGACCGGGGAGCTGTTTTTT. This sequence encodes CASSIFGTGELFF. The variable domain in full, completed from reference TRBV19 and TRBJ2-2, reads DGGITQSPKYLFRKEGQNVTLSCEQNLNHDAMYWYRQDPGQGLRLIYYSQIVNDFQKGDIAEGYSVSREKKESFPLTVTSAQKNPTAFYLCASSIFGTGELFFGEGSRLTVL.

The chain links TRBV7-3 to TRBJ2-1, with D unresolved. Germline CDR1 and CDR2: SGHTA and FQGTGA. V was cut by 5 bases and J by 7 bases, with 9 bases left in between. The CDR3 is 12 amino acids. In DNA, the CDR3 is TGTGCCAGCAGCGCCCCGAGAAATGAGCAGTTCTTC. It specifies CASSAPRNEQFF. The full variable domain, rest sourced from reference TRBV7-3 and TRBJ2-1, is GAGVSQTPSNKVTEKGKYVELRCDPISGHTALYWYRQSLGQGPEFLIYFQGTGAADDSGLPNDRFFAVRPEGSVSTLKIQRTERGDSAVYLCASSAPRNEQFFGPGTRLTVL.

V gene TRBV7-2 combines with J gene TRBJ2-3; 11 bases align to TRBD1. Unmatched junction bases numbered 13, after V lost 5 bases and J lost 0 bases. CDR3 length: 19 residues. Germline V CDR1 and CDR2: SGHTA, FQGNSA. CDR3 amino acids: CASSPLGTGGISSTDTQYF. The CDR3 nucleotides read TGTGCCAGCAGCCCATTAGGGACAGGGGGGATCTCGAGCACAGATACGCAGTATTTT.

J is TRBJ1-2 and V is TRBV10-3; D possibly corresponds to TRBD1 (5 bases). Germline-derived CDR1 and CDR2 are ENHRY and SYGVKD. The germline V and J ends were trimmed by 2 bases and 5 bases, with 15 bases remaining between them. CDR3 length: 15 residues. CDR3 sequence (DNA): TGTGCCATCAGTGAGGAGATCGGGGCGGAATATGGCTACACCTTC. Encoded protein: CAISEEIGAEYGYTF.

The rearrangement joins TRBV5-1 to TRBJ2-2, with D possibly being TRBD2 (7 bases). Trimming cost V 4 bases and J 1 base, with 14 bases left between them. The germline CDR1 and CDR2 sequences are SGHRS and YFSETQ. CDR3 size: 16 residues. The DNA of the CDR3 is TGCGCCAGCAGCGGGGGCGGGAGCGGGAACACCGGGGAGCTGTTTTTT. Residues: CASSGGGSGNTGELFF.

The V call is TRBV4-1, the J call TRBJ2-3; 10 bases line up with TRBD2. The V gene's germline CDR1 is MGHRA and CDR2 YSYEKL. The length of the CDR3 is 17 residues. V was pared by 0 bases and J by 2 bases, with 5 bases of the junction left unmatched. The CDR3, as DNA: TGCGCCAGCAGCCAAGAGGCTAGCGGGGGTCACACAGATACGCAGTATTTT. Translating it yields CASSQEASGGHTDTQYF.

The DNA for the CDR3 is TGTGCCAGCAGCTTAGATGGGGGCAATGAGCAGTTCTTC. Translation: CASSLDGGNEQFF. The rearrangement uses TRBV7-2 and TRBJ2-1; D is perhaps TRBD1 or TRBD2 (5 bases each). The germline CDR1 and CDR2 sequences are SGHTA and FQGNSA. Trimming took off 1 base at V and 6 bases at J, with 7 bases between the two ends. The CDR3 totals 13 residues.

The chain recombines TRBV10-3 with TRBJ1-3, with unresolved D. Between the trimmed V and J ends, which lost 3 bases and 3 bases, there was a span of 12 bases. The CDR3 spans 15 residues. The germline gives CDR1 ENHRY, CDR2 SYGVKD. The CDR3: CAISETSPFGNTIYF. CDR3 sequence (DNA): TGTGCCATCAGTGAAACATCTCCCTTTGGAAACACCATATATTTT.

The chain carries TRBV7-8 and TRBJ1-2; 8 positions match TRBD1. The CDR3 covers 15 residues. Per germline, CDR1 SGHVS and CDR2 FQNEAQ. After removal of 4 bases from V and 7 bases from J, the junction contained 11 bases not matched to a gene. The CDR3 nucleotides are TGTGCCAGCAGCTGGGGGGGCGACAGGGGTCCTGGCTACACCTTC. As protein: CASSWGGDRGPGYTF.

The V and J genes are TRBV19 and TRBJ1-2; unclear D gene. CDR1 and CDR2 from the germline V gene are LNHDA and SQIVND (reference sequence). The V gene lost 5 bases and the J gene lost 3 bases, with 7 bases spanning the gap. This CDR3 spans 12 amino acids. CDR3 residues: CASSRADYGYTF. CDR3 DNA: TGTGCCAGTAGTCGGGCAGACTATGGCTACACCTTC. Looking up the rest from reference TRBV19 and TRBJ1-2 gives the full variable domain: DGGITQSPKYLFRKEGQNVTLSCEQNLNHDAMYWYRQDPGQGLRLIYYSQIVNDFQKGDIAEGYSVSREKKESFPLTVTSAQKNPTAFYLCASSRADYGYTFGSGTRLTVV.

This chain's CDR3 is CASSSSGNYEQYF. The CDR3 bases are TGCGCCAGCAGCTCGTCCGGCAACTACGAGCAGTACTTC. The chain links TRBV5-1 to TRBJ2-7; D is uncertain. The germline V gene encodes CDR1 SGHRS and CDR2 YFSETQ. Trimming shortened V by 3 bases and J by 3 bases, and 10 bases separated the two germline ends. The CDR3 totals 13 residues. Filled out from reference TRBV5-1 and TRBJ2-7, the complete variable domain reads KAGVTQTPRYLIKTRGQQVTLSCSPISGHRSVSWYQQTPGQGLQFLFEYFSETQRNKGNFPGRFSGRQFSNSRSEMNVSTLELGDSALYLCASSSSGNYEQYFGPGTRLTVT.

This chain connects TRBV6-6 to TRBJ2-3, with TRBD2 matching 8 bases. The CDR3 sequence is 16 residues long. After removal of 2 bases from V and 2 bases from J, the junction contained 6 bases not matched to a gene. Germline V gene lookup returns CDR1 MNHNY and CDR2 SVGAGI (reference sequence). CDR3 region: CASSYIGGGITDTQYF. The CDR3 nucleotides are TGTGCCAGCAGTTACATCGGCGGGGGGATCACAGATACGCAGTATTTT.

The CDR3 nucleotides read TGTGCCAGCAGCCAACAGGGTGGGGGTTACAATGAGCAGTTCTTC. Its translation: CASSQQGGGYNEQFF. This chain links TRBV7-2 with TRBJ2-1, with TRBD1 as a possible D gene (6 bases). V was clipped by 5 bases and J by 4 bases, with 15 bases between them. The germline gives CDR1 SGHTA, CDR2 FQGNSA. The CDR3 covers 15 residues.

The chain is built from TRBV11-3 and TRBJ1-5; the match to TRBD1 covers 10 bases. CDR3 length: 18 amino acids. V lost 5 bases, J lost 0 bases, and 10 bases stayed unmatched. Germline CDR1 is SGHNT and CDR2 is YENEEA. The CDR3 nucleotides read TGTGCCAGCAGCATCCGGGACAGGGGTTCCTATAGCAATCAGCCCCAGCATTTT. This codes for CASSIRDRGSYSNQPQHF.

The chain combines TRBV5-8 with TRBJ2-1; 7 bases agree with TRBD2. The CDR3 spans 16 residues. V lost 4 bases to trimming and J lost 6 bases; unmatched junction nucleotides: 13. CDR1 and CDR2 (germline): SGHTS, YDEGEE. Here the CDR3 reads CASSHLGLDHSNEQFF. CDR3 nucleotide sequence: TGTGCCAGCAGCCACCTAGGACTAGATCATAGCAATGAGCAGTTCTTC.

The chain couples TRBV11-2 to TRBJ2-1; D uncertain. Trimming pared 2 bases from V and 4 bases from J, leaving 24 bases between. The CDR3 spans 19 residues. The germline CDR1 and CDR2 sequences are SGHAT and FQNNGV. The chain's CDR3 is CASSLSRMGFPDTYNEQFF. CDR3 in DNA: TGTGCCAGCAGCTTAAGTCGAATGGGGTTCCCCGACACTTACAATGAGCAGTTCTTC.

V usage is TRBV30 and J usage is TRBJ1-2; D is possibly TRBD1 (6 bases). The ends were cut back, 5 bases at V and 2 bases at J, with 12 bases in the middle. The CDR3 covers 13 residues. Germline values: CDR1 GTSNPN, CDR2 SVGIG (reference sequence). CDR3 sequence reads: CAWSTGINYGYTF. Here the CDR3 DNA reads TGTGCCTGGTCGACAGGTATCAACTATGGCTACACCTTC.